What follows are 10 T cell receptor beta chains derived from one specimen sequenced in a study of cytomegalovirus exposure and HLA in healthy donors. The table came from immunoSEQ multiplex PCR; TCRdb's copy has only in-frame clones and leaves some out. This sample yields over 85,000 clones, of which more than 70% are seen a single time; approximately 1.9% belongs to the top ten. The specimen sequenced was PBMCs. The receptors here all came from a woman between 18 and 29 years old in good health and CMV-seronegative.

The chain is built from TRBV10-3 and TRBJ2-1; D perhaps matches TRBD2 (7 bases). Trimming pared 6 bases from V and 0 bases from J, leaving 15 bases between. CDR3 size: 16 residues. CDR1 is ENHRY and CDR2 is SYGVKD in the germline V gene. The CDR3 coding sequence is TGTGCCATCAGGAGCCCGGGGGGCAGCTCCTACAATGAGCAGTTCTTC. It yields the protein CAIRSPGGSSYNEQFF.

This clone was picked up one time. The J gene is TRBJ2-1, the V gene TRBV28, with D perhaps matching TRBD2 (6 bases). Trimming took 5 bases from V and 0 from J, leaving 20 bases between them. The V gene's germline CDR1 is MDHEN and CDR2 SYDVKM. This CDR3 contains 18 residues. CDR3 sequence: CASSLPRTKRSSYNEQFF. The CDR3 nucleotides are TGTGCCAGCAGTCTGCCCCGGACTAAGCGCAGCTCCTACAATGAGCAGTTCTTC.

The rearrangement uses TRBV5-1 and TRBJ1-1; D not resolved. The CDR3 totals 14 residues. Trimming stripped 0 bases from V and 0 bases from J, with 6 bases between. The germline V gene has CDR1 SGHRS and CDR2 YFSETQ. The CDR3 DNA sequence: TGCGCCAGCAGCTTGGAACTGATGAACACTGAAGCTTTCTTT. Translation: CASSLELMNTEAFF.

This clone occurred once. The chain combines TRBV5-1 with TRBJ2-3, with 7 bases lining up with TRBD1. The CDR3 is 16 residues long. V was clipped by 0 bases and J by 1 base; unmatched bases: 5. The germline CDR1 and CDR2 sequences are SGHRS and YFSETQ. CDR3 DNA sequence: TGCGCCAGCAGCTTGGATGCCGGACAGGGCACAGATACGCAGTATTTT. Translated, it gives CASSLDAGQGTDTQYF.

The rearrangement joins TRBV7-2 to TRBJ2-7; D gene unclear. This CDR3 spans 15 amino acids. V dropped 3 bases and J dropped 0 bases, with 12 bases sitting between them. Per the germline V gene, CDR1 is SGHTA and CDR2 is FQGNSA. CDR3 DNA sequence: TGTGCCAGCAGCTTCCGAGGCGCAAGCTCCTACGAGCAGTACTTC. It codes for CASSFRGASSYEQYF.

The chain recombines TRBV5-1 with TRBJ2-5; 8 bases map to TRBD2. The CDR3 runs 17 residues. V trimming: 2 bases; J trimming: 1 base; junction bases outside the gene matches: 10. CDR1 is SGHRS and CDR2 is YFSETQ in the germline V gene. CDR3 amino acids: CASSFPSLAGFQETQYF. CDR3 nucleotide sequence: TGCGCCAGCAGCTTCCCTTCGTTAGCGGGGTTCCAAGAGACCCAGTACTTC.

The chain links TRBV30 to TRBJ2-3, with D perhaps TRBD1 (7 bases). Germline loops: CDR1 GTSNPN, CDR2 SVGIG (reference sequence). There are 15 residues in the CDR3. Trimming pared 1 base from V and 1 base from J, leaving 12 bases between. The CDR3 coding sequence is TGTGCCTGGAGTGGGAGGGGGCCCCGCACAGATACGCAGTATTTT. It yields the protein CAWSGRGPRTDTQYF.

The V call is TRBV4-3, the J call TRBJ1-2; tentative D call: TRBD1 (6 bases). CDR3 length: 15 residues. The ends were cut back, 0 bases at V and 7 bases at J, with 15 bases in the middle. CDR1 is LGHNA, CDR2 YSLEER, per germline. CDR3 sequence reads: CASSQDHSVGAGYTF. The CDR3 coding sequence is TGCGCCAGCAGCCAAGATCATTCAGTGGGGGCTGGCTACACCTTC.

The chain employs TRBV5-1 and TRBJ1-4; 11 nucleotides agree with TRBD1. After removal of 0 bases from V and 10 bases from J, the junction contained 2 bases not matched to a gene. CDR1 and CDR2 from the germline V gene are SGHRS and YFSETQ. The CDR3 is made up of 14 amino acids. CDR3 in DNA: TGCGCCAGCAGCTTGGACGGGACAGGGGGAAAACTGTTTTTT. Protein: CASSLDGTGGKLFF.

The rearrangement joins TRBV15 to TRBJ2-3; 8 bases align to TRBD2. Germline V CDR1 and CDR2: LNHNV, YYDKDF (reference sequence). The CDR3 is made up of 17 amino acids. The junction had 7 bases not matched to a gene; V was cut back by 0 bases and J by 2 bases. In DNA form, the CDR3 reads TGTGCCACCAGCAGAGATGCACTAGCGGTCGTCACAGATACGCAGTATTTT. Protein: CATSRDALAVVTDTQYF.